This is a list of T cell receptor beta chains from one sample in a study of cytomegalovirus exposure and HLA in healthy donors. Repertoires were generated with immunoSEQ multiplex PCR, while TCRdb's copy carries only in-frame clones and drops some. The profile shows some 160,000 clones, around 77% of them singletons. The material sequenced was PBMCs. These receptor sequences come from a woman aged 25 to 39 in good health and CMV-seronegative. The CDR3 runs from the conserved cysteine through the conserved F or W. A D gene is named only where the DNA matches it firmly. Size is omitted from some rows. Given values are once, few, many or a class for expanded clones.

d_call	v_call	clone_size	j_call	cdr3_nt	cdr3_aa
-	TRBV4-2	-	TRBJ2-7	TGTGCCAGCAGCTGGAGAGCGGGCGGGACCTACGAGCAGTACTTC	CASSWRAGGTYEQYF
-	TRBV6-1	few	TRBJ1-1	TGTGCCACAAGGGATGGGGCAGACACTGAAGCTTTCTTT	CATRDGADTEAFF
-	TRBV14	-	TRBJ2-3	TGTGCCAGCAGCCAATCCTTGCTATACACAGATACGCAGTATTTT	CASSQSLLYTDTQYF
-	TRBV7-3	-	TRBJ2-5	TGTGCCAGCAGCCTCGACAGTTTTTCGGAGACCCAGTACTTC	CASSLDSFSETQYF
TRBD1	TRBV5-1	-	TRBJ2-7	TGCGCCAGCAGCTTGGCGGGGACAGAGAGCTCCTACGAGCAGTACTTC	CASSLAGTESSYEQYF
TRBD1	TRBV27	-	TRBJ2-7	TGTGCCAGCAGTCTACTCGCGGGACAGGGGGCCTACGAGCAGTACTTC	CASSLLAGQGAYEQYF
TRBD1	TRBV11-1	-	TRBJ2-7	TGTGCCAGCAGCTTAGTTCCCCCGGGACAGGGCGGTTACGAGCAGTACTTC	CASSLVPPGQGGYEQYF
TRBD1	TRBV11-2	-	TRBJ2-7	TGTGCCAGCAGCCACCCGGACAGGGAGCAGTACTTC	CASSHPDREQYF
TRBD1	TRBV2	-	TRBJ2-3	TGTGCCAGCAGTAAAAAGGGGGCTGGAGAAGATACGCAGTATTTT	CASSKKGAGEDTQYF
TRBD1	TRBV7-9	-	TRBJ2-7	TGTGCCAGCAGCTTAGCCGGGACAGACGAGCAGTACTTC	CASSLAGTDEQYF
TRBD2	TRBV6-5	few	TRBJ2-4	TGTGCCAGCAGTTACGGGAGCGGGAGTAACATTCAGTACTTC	CASSYGSGSNIQYF
-	TRBV13	-	TRBJ2-2	TGTGCCAGCAGCCCATCCCGGGGCACCGGGGAGCTGTTTTTT	CASSPSRGTGELFF
TRBD2	TRBV7-3	-	TRBJ2-1	TGTGCCAGCAGAGACACCGGGACTAGTAATTCGGGTGAGCAGTTCTTC	CASRDTGTSNSGEQFF
TRBD1	TRBV7-2	-	TRBJ1-1	TGTGCCAGCAGCTTAGCCGGGACAGGTGCCCCTTCAGCTTTCTTT	CASSLAGTGAPSAFF
TRBD1	TRBV29-1	-	TRBJ1-1	TGCAGCGTTGAAGACCGGGTCGGACAGGGGGGGACTGAAGCTTTCTTT	CSVEDRVGQGGTEAFF
TRBD1	TRBV7-9	-	TRBJ1-1	TGTGCCAGCCTGGGGACGACAGGGCAGGGCACTGAAGCTTTCTTT	CASLGTTGQGTEAFF